This TCR beta chain was retrieved from a study of OX40 agonist ivuxolimab in advanced cancers. Study as a whole: Ivuxolimab doses were 0.01, 0.1, 0.3, 1.5, 3 or 10 mg/kg every 2 weeks. Checkpoint inhibitors had been given previously to approximately 40% of patients. Aged roughly 23 to 90 with a mean of about 63 years, they were about 83% male.

Germline values: CDR1 SGHRS, CDR2 YFSETQ. Trimming cost V 4 bases and J 3 bases; bases outside gene matches: 9. This CDR3 is 16 amino acids long. Sequencing used immunoSEQ multiplex PCR; TCRdb keeps in-frame clones, though not all of them. The sample holds 65,000 to 75,000 clones; 70% to 90% are singletons and the top ten take 3% to 4%. This clonotype was sampled from an adult with an advanced solid tumor such as melanoma, head and neck, liver or kidney cancer. Sample: CD4+ or CD8+ T cells sorted from blood, taken in a trial of the OX40 agonist ivuxolimab. This chain uses TRBV5-1 with TRBJ1-4; TRBD1 matches at 7 bases. For the CDR3, the DNA is TGCGCCAGCAGCGCCGGACAGGCAAACCCTAATGAAAAACTGTTTTTT. Translating it yields CASSAGQANPNEKLFF.